This TCR beta chain emerged from a study of PD-1 blockade in mismatch repair-deficient tumors. Background on the study: Patients had around twelve mismatch repair-deficient cancer types, all previously treated and progressing. General study findings and limits: Tumor-resident clones, often undetectable pretreatment in blood, expanded then contracted after pembrolizumab.

Produced via immunoSEQ multiplex PCR; TCRdb's table is partial and in-frame only. The sample yields some 19,000 clones, over 70% seen once. In regard to this clone: Its specificity is unknown.

Germline assignment: CDR1 SGHNT and CDR2 YYREEE (reference sequence). This CDR3 is 14 amino acids long. The V end was cut by 3 bases, the J end by 5 bases, with 11 bases between. This chain uses TRBV5-4 with TRBJ1-4, with D tentatively TRBD1 (6 bases). The source material was PBMCs, sampled 52 weeks after starting pembrolizumab. This receptor was taken from an adult with mismatch repair-deficient cancer. The CDR3 sequence is CASSSRTENEKLFF. CDR3 coding DNA: TGTGCCAGCAGCTCCCGGACAGAAAATGAAAAACTGTTTTTT.